This T cell receptor beta chain comes out of a study of blood T cell repertoires in COVID-19. Background on the study: The United States, Italy and Spain supplied acute and convalescent COVID-19 samples. Sample material is recorded as cDNA or gDNA derived from T cells, B-cell-depleted T cells, or PBMCs.

In the original workflow: Estimates of nucleated cell counts were drawn from the amplification of reference gene primers. Profiling relied on immunoSEQ multiplex PCR, and the TCRdb table lists in-frame clones only, not all of them. The V and J calls and the clone size are those of that table, but D and trimming were determined from the DNA. The sample yields 200,000 to 250,000 clones, roughly 90% seen once. CDR3 length: 13 amino acids. The V end was cut by 2 bases, the J end by 11 bases, with 10 bases between. The chain has TRBV12-3 or TRBV12-4 and TRBJ1-6; D is ambiguous. Material: peripheral blood. This sequence originates from a woman aged 50 to 60 with acute or convalescent COVID-19. The CDR3 spells CASSLSEYPPLHF. The DNA for the CDR3 is TGTGCCAGCAGTTTAAGCGAGTATCCACCCCTCCACTTT.